Listed here is a single T cell receptor beta chain. These data are taken from a study of control samples from healthy donors and cancer patients. From germline, CDR1 is MNHEY and CDR2 SVGAGI. V lost 5 bases, J lost 8 bases, and 12 bases lay in between. This CDR3 contains 12 residues. Here immunoSEQ multiplex PCR was the method, and the copy in TCRdb shows in-frame clones only, minus some. Of 130,000 to 150,000 clones in the sample, 91% were seen once. This TCR was sampled from a man aged 30-40 years in good health. Sequenced sample: blood. This chain uses TRBV6-5 with TRBJ1-1; no reliable D call. The CDR3 loop reads CASSTGGREAFF. The CDR3 DNA reads as TGTGCCAGCAGTACCGGAGGCCGAGAAGCTTTCTTT.